This T cell receptor beta chain was captured in a study of radiotherapy plus CTLA-4 blockade in lung cancer. Background on the study: Objective responses were recorded in 15% to 20% of patients, with disease control recorded in 25% to 40%. Findings and caveats of the study: Early blood T cell clone changes and increased post-radiation serum interferon-beta were reportedly the strongest response predictors.

As to this clone: Antigen: not known.

TCRdb's copy holds only in-frame clones and misses some; the assay was immunoSEQ multiplex PCR. The sample gives 30,000 or so clones, approximately 70% of which show up once; approximately 4% is in the top ten. Ipilimumab-mediated CTLA-4 blockade plus focal radiation was given to patients having chemo-refractory metastatic non-small-cell lung cancer. The CDR3 length is 17 residues. Germline CDR1 MNHNS, CDR2 SASEGT. Between the trimmed V and J ends, which lost 3 bases and 4 bases, there was a span of 19 bases. V gene TRBV6-1 combines with J gene TRBJ2-1; a possible D gene is TRBD2 (6 bases). The receptor was derived from a human donor with non-small cell lung cancer who had stable disease on radiotherapy plus ipilimumab. Sequencing used peripheral blood, obtained from a patient treated with radiotherapy plus ipilimumab. CDR3 loop: CASSDPPSAGRYNEQFF. CDR3 sequence (DNA): TGTGCCAGCAGTGACCCCCCTTCTGCAGGGAGGTACAATGAGCAGTTCTTC.